This note documents a single TCR beta chain sequence. The antigen is not known. This sample is part of a study of type 1 regulatory T cells. Study-wide background: T-allo10 is an in vitro-generated, Tr1-enriched CD4 T cell product specific for alloantigen.

Germline trimming cut 0 bases from V and 8 bases from J; bases unmatched to any gene: 5. CDR1 is LNHDA and CDR2 is SQIVND in the germline V gene (reference sequence). The CDR3 is 16 amino acids. TCRdb passed the reads through MiXCR, listing each CDR3 protein once. The data hold more than 60,000 distinct CDR3 sequences, with less than 70% observed a single time. Sequencing used cultured non-Tr1 T cells, either the whole culture or a sorted T cell fraction (not recorded which). The sequence came from a human donor in good health. The chain uses TRBV19 and TRBJ2-1, with 12 bases that match TRBD2. The CDR3 here is CASSIELAGGPDEQFF. The CDR3, as DNA: TGTGCCAGTAGTATAGAGCTAGCGGGAGGGCCAGATGAGCAGTTCTTC.